The 19 T cell receptor beta chains listed next were all sequenced from one sample in a study of blood T cell repertoires in COVID-19. TCRdb keeps only in-frame clones here, not all; method: immunoSEQ multiplex PCR. The sample records roughly 250,000 clones, around 86% being singletons. The material sequenced was PBMCs or T cells enriched from blood (not recorded which). The receptors were gathered from a woman in her thirties or forties with acute COVID-19.

The V and J genes are TRBV28 and TRBJ1-2, with no clear D. Germline CDR1 reads MDHEN; CDR2 reads SYDVKM. V was trimmed by 5 bases and J by 7 bases, leaving 11 bases between them. The CDR3 contains 12 residues. The CDR3 spells CASSSLEAGYTF. The CDR3 nucleotides are TGTGCCAGCAGTAGTCTCGAGGCTGGCTACACCTTC.

As concerns this clone: In the same sample, other DNA sequences code for this CDR3. The rearrangement links TRBV19 to TRBJ2-1; 9 bases match TRBD1. Unmatched junction bases numbered 3, after V lost 5 bases and J lost 1 base. CDR1 is LNHDA and CDR2 is SQIVND in the germline V gene (reference sequence). The CDR3 is 15 amino acids. The DNA for the CDR3 is TGTGCCAGTAGTCCCGGACAGGGGTCCTACAATGAGCAGTTCTTC. This codes for CASSPGQGSYNEQFF.

The chain carries TRBV9 and TRBJ2-1; 9 bases match TRBD2. Germline V gene sequence: CDR1 SGDLS, CDR2 YYNGEE. The CDR3 runs to 18 residues. J was trimmed by 2 bases and V by 4 bases; bases with no gene match: 13. CDR3: CASSPGEAGGLTYNEQFF. In DNA form, the CDR3 reads TGTGCCAGCAGCCCGGGGGAAGCGGGAGGTCTGACCTACAATGAGCAGTTCTTC.

The chain couples TRBV2 to TRBJ1-1; 8 positions match TRBD1. The germline V gene encodes CDR1 SNHLY and CDR2 FYNNEI. CDR3 length: 14 residues. After removal of 4 bases from V and 3 bases from J, the junction contained 4 bases not matched to a gene. In DNA, the CDR3 is TGTGCCAGCAGTGGATTACAGGGGGACACTGAAGCTTTCTTT. As protein: CASSGLQGDTEAFF.

The chain links TRBV27 to TRBJ1-6; a possible D gene is TRBD1 (6 bases). The V gene lost 5 bases and the J gene lost 10 bases, with 9 bases spanning the gap. This CDR3 has 12 residues. CDR1 is MNHEY, CDR2 SMNVEV, per germline (reference sequence). The CDR3 here is CASSPQGSPLHF. Written as DNA, the CDR3 is TGTGCCAGCAGTCCCCAGGGGTCACCCCTCCACTTT.

The V gene is TRBV5-4, the J gene TRBJ2-3; 10 nucleotides match TRBD2. V was pared by 3 bases and J by 0 bases, with 4 bases of the junction left unmatched. This CDR3 comprises 16 residues. Germline V lookup: CDR1 SGHNT, CDR2 YYREEE (reference sequence). The CDR3 bases are TGTGCCAGCAGCTCCTCGGGACTAGCGAGCACAGATACGCAGTATTTT. This codes for CASSSSGLASTDTQYF. The full variable domain, its missing parts supplied by reference TRBV5-4 and TRBJ2-3, is ETGVTQSPTHLIKTRGQQVTLRCSSQSGHNTVSWYQQALGQGPQFIFQYYREEENGRGNFPPRFSGLQFPNYSSELNVNALELDDSALYLCASSSSGLASTDTQYFGPGTRLTVL.

Worth noting for this clone: Other DNA sequences in this specimen translate into the identical CDR3. The V call is TRBV9, the J call TRBJ1-6; 12 bases map to TRBD1. CDR3 length: 15 amino acids. The V and J ends lost 3 bases and 7 bases, in that order; junction bases with no gene match: 2. Germline CDR1 is SGDLS and CDR2 is YYNGEE. CDR3 sequence: CASSEGTGGNSPLHF. The CDR3 DNA reads TGTGCCAGCAGCGAGGGGACAGGGGGCAATTCACCCCTCCACTTT.

This chain uses TRBV5-4 with TRBJ2-1, with D maybe TRBD1 (6 bases). CDR3 length: 14 amino acids. CDR1 SGHNT and CDR2 YYREEE come from the germline V gene (reference sequence). Trimming shortened V by 5 bases and J by 0 bases, and 9 bases separated the two germline ends. The CDR3 sequence is CASSQTGSYNEQFF. The CDR3 coding sequence is TGTGCCAGCAGTCAGACAGGCTCCTACAATGAGCAGTTCTTC.

The chain links TRBV7-9 to TRBJ2-1; 7 positions match TRBD2. Germline V gives CDR1 SEHNR, CDR2 FQNEAQ (reference sequence). V lost 2 bases to trimming and J lost 2 bases; unmatched junction nucleotides: 12. The CDR3 loop spans 18 amino acids. The CDR3: CASSLKGSGRDPYNEQFF. The CDR3 DNA follows: TGTGCCAGCAGCTTAAAAGGGTCTGGGAGGGACCCCTACAATGAGCAGTTCTTC. Complete variable domain (other parts from reference TRBV7-9 and TRBJ2-1): DTGVSQNPRHKITKRGQNVTFRCDPISEHNRLYWYRQTLGQGPEFLTYFQNEAQLEKSRLLSDRFSAERPKGSFSTLEIQRTEQGDSAMYLCASSLKGSGRDPYNEQFFGPGTRLTVL.

The genes are TRBV12-3 or TRBV12-4 and TRBJ2-5, with D perhaps TRBD2 (6 bases). The V and J ends lost 5 bases and 10 bases respectively, with 17 bases between them. CDR3 length: 13 residues. CDR3: CASSPPDLADQYF. The CDR3 bases are TGTGCCAGCAGTCCCCCGGACTTAGCGGACCAGTACTTC.

The chain couples TRBV9 to TRBJ1-6; no clear D gene. CDR1 and CDR2 (germline): SGDLS, YYNGEE. The CDR3 totals 17 residues. Trimming left V 0 bases short and J 0 bases short, with 10 bases between. In DNA form, the CDR3 reads TGTGCCAGCAGCGTAGACCAGGCGAGCTCCTATAATTCACCCCTCCACTTT. Translating gives CASSVDQASSYNSPLHF.

This chain uses TRBV3-1 (or the pseudogene TRBV3-2) with TRBJ2-7, with 7 bases lining up with TRBD1. The CDR3 covers 15 residues. The V and J ends lost 5 bases and 6 bases, in that order; junction bases with no gene match: 13. Germline assignment: CDR1 LGHDT and CDR2 YNNKEL (reference sequence). The CDR3 loop is CASSKRQGIVGEQYF. Here the CDR3 DNA reads TGTGCCAGCAGCAAAAGACAGGGTATAGTCGGCGAGCAGTACTTC.

Points on this clone: The sample holds other DNA sequences that translate to the same CDR3. This chain links TRBV14 with TRBJ1-6; 7 bases map to TRBD1. With V trimmed by 4 bases and J by 10 bases, 4 bases remained unmatched. The germline gives CDR1 SGHDN, CDR2 FVKESK. The CDR3 loop spans 13 amino acids. CDR3 bases: TGTGCCAGCAGCCTTCAGGGGGGATCACCCCTCCACTTT. Protein sequence: CASSLQGGSPLHF.

The DNA for the CDR3 is TGTGCCATCAGGGGGGGTAGCGGGAGCTCCTACGAGCAGTACTTC. Translation gives CAIRGGSGSSYEQYF. The chain uses TRBV10-3 and TRBJ2-7, with 9 bases aligning to TRBD2. From germline, CDR1 is ENHRY and CDR2 SYGVKD. Trimming cost V 6 bases and J 0 bases; bases outside gene matches: 6. This CDR3 comprises 15 residues.

The rearrangement links TRBV13 to TRBJ2-1; 8 nucleotides agree with TRBD1. After removal of 2 bases from V and 6 bases from J, the junction contained 12 bases not matched to a gene. The CDR3 is 17 amino acids. Germline values: CDR1 PRHDT, CDR2 FYEKMQ (reference sequence). In DNA, the CDR3 is TGTGCCAGCAGCTTAATGGCAGGGGGCGGTTCGGTCAATGAGCAGTTCTTC. It specifies CASSLMAGGGSVNEQFF. The whole variable domain, remainder taken from reference TRBV13 and TRBJ2-1, is AAGVIQSPRHLIKEKRETATLKCYPIPRHDTVYWYQQGPGQDPQFLISFYEKMQSDKGSIPDRFSAQQFSDYHSELNMSSLELGDSALYFCASSLMAGGGSVNEQFFGPGTRLTVL.

The gene calls are TRBV18 and TRBJ2-1, with 8 bases that match TRBD2. Germline CDR1 and CDR2: KGHSH and LQKENI. The CDR3 contains 15 residues. J lost 9 bases, V lost 0 bases, and 7 bases had no gene match. CDR3 loop: CASSPPEREGVEQFF. The CDR3 region has the DNA TGTGCCAGCTCACCACCAGAACGGGAGGGGGTTGAGCAGTTCTTC.

The chain employs TRBV5-1 and TRBJ2-1, with 12 positions matching TRBD1. Germline V gives CDR1 SGHRS, CDR2 YFSETQ. The CDR3 spans 16 residues. The junction had 8 bases not matched to a gene; V was cut back by 4 bases and J by 6 bases. The CDR3 DNA is TGCGCCAGCAGCCGAGGGGACAGGGGGCTTGGCAATGAGCAGTTCTTC. Its translation: CASSRGDRGLGNEQFF.

The chain has TRBV12-5 and TRBJ1-6, with 7 bases aligning to TRBD1. The CDR3 spans 13 residues. With V trimmed by 7 bases and J by 10 bases, 7 bases remained unmatched. Germline CDR1 LGHNT, CDR2 FRNRAP. This CDR3 reads CASADRERSPLHF. CDR3 nucleotides: TGTGCTAGTGCCGACAGGGAAAGATCACCCCTCCACTTT.

The chain employs TRBV11-2 and TRBJ2-1; 13 nucleotides line up with TRBD2. Germline V gene data show CDR1 as SGHAT and CDR2 as FQNNGV. The junction had 0 bases not matched to a gene; V was cut back by 4 bases and J by 0 bases. CDR3 length: 16 residues. The CDR3: CASSWTSGSSYNEQFF. Written as DNA, the CDR3 is TGTGCCAGCAGCTGGACTAGCGGGAGCTCCTACAATGAGCAGTTCTTC.